These 25 T cell receptor beta chains came from one sample sequenced in a study of OX40 agonist ivuxolimab in advanced cancers. The repertoire was sequenced with immunoSEQ multiplex PCR; TCRdb's copy has only in-frame clones and lacks some. The sample yields 40,000 or so clones, around four fifths seen once. The source material was CD4+ or CD8+ T cells sorted from blood, sampled in a trial of the OX40 agonist ivuxolimab. The receptors were sampled from an adult with an advanced solid tumor such as melanoma, head and neck, liver or kidney cancer.

The chain couples TRBV4-3 to TRBJ2-2, with D possibly TRBD1 on 6 matching bases. Trimming removed 0 bases at V and 4 bases at J, with 9 bases between. Germline V lookup: CDR1 LGHNA, CDR2 YSLEER. The CDR3 has 15 residues. CDR3 amino acids: CASSQDRGGTGELFF. The CDR3 DNA reads TGCGCCAGCAGCCAAGACAGAGGGGGCACCGGGGAGCTGTTTTTT.

This clone was seen just once. The V call is TRBV10-3, the J call TRBJ1-5; perhaps TRBD1 as D (6 bases). The CDR3 length is 15 residues. Germline CDR1 is ENHRY and CDR2 is SYGVKD. The V end lost 2 bases, the J end lost 3 bases, and 11 bases lay between the germline ends. The CDR3 nucleotides read TGTGCCATCAGTGAGAAGGCAGGGGCCAATCAGCCCCAGCATTTT. It codes for CAISEKAGANQPQHF.

This chain uses TRBV7-2 with TRBJ2-1, with TRBD2 identical over 7 bases. The CDR3 length is 15 residues. Germline V gene lookup returns CDR1 SGHTA and CDR2 FQGNSA. Germline trimming cut 1 base from V and 4 bases from J; bases unmatched to any gene: 4. The CDR3 protein is CASSLGSSGYNEQFF. The CDR3 coding sequence is TGTGCCAGCAGCTTAGGCTCTAGCGGTTACAATGAGCAGTTCTTC.

With regard to this clone: A junction boundary mismatches the germline segment, possibly from a read error. Distinct nucleotide sequences in the sample also encode this CDR3. The chain couples TRBV5-1 to TRBJ1-1; no clear D. Germline values: CDR1 SGHRS, CDR2 YFSETQ. The CDR3 loop spans 12 amino acids. This chain's CDR3 is CASSLAMGEAFF. The CDR3 coding sequence is TGTGCCAGCAGCTTGGCCATGGGTGAAGCTTTCTTT.

The V gene is TRBV7-2, the J gene TRBJ1-5, with D perhaps matching TRBD1 (6 bases). V was clipped by 5 bases and J by 6 bases, with 17 bases between them. This CDR3 region has 15 residues. Per germline, CDR1 SGHTA and CDR2 FQGNSA. CDR3 bases: TGTGCCAGCAGCCTTACGGGACAATCAACTCAGCCCCAGCATTTT. Its protein is CASSLTGQSTQPQHF.

The rearrangement links TRBV7-8 to TRBJ2-7; D may be TRBD2 (7 bases). The CDR3 covers 17 residues. The ends were cut back, 5 bases at V and 5 bases at J, with 25 bases in the middle. Germline assignment: CDR1 SGHVS and CDR2 FQNEAQ. The CDR3 loop reads CASSPPQSKGGKNEQYF. CDR3 nucleotide sequence: TGTGCCAGCAGCCCGCCTCAAAGCAAGGGGGGGAAAAACGAGCAGTACTTC. The variable domain in full, completed from reference TRBV7-8 and TRBJ2-7, reads GAGVSQSPRYKVAKRGQDVALRCDPISGHVSLFWYQQALGQGPEFLTYFQNEAQLDKSGLPSDRFFAERPEGSVSTLKIQRTQQEDSAVYLCASSPPQSKGGKNEQYFGPGTRLTVT.

The chain couples TRBV11-2 to TRBJ2-7; 13 bases are a match to TRBD2. The CDR3 loop spans 20 amino acids. V was pared by 0 bases and J by 2 bases, with 13 bases of the junction left unmatched. The germline gives CDR1 SGHAT, CDR2 FQNNGV. CDR3 loop: CASSLELQEQLAGGPYEQYF. The CDR3 DNA reads as TGTGCCAGCAGCTTAGAGCTTCAGGAACAACTAGCGGGAGGGCCCTACGAGCAGTACTTC.

The rearrangement links TRBV6-6 to TRBJ2-2; the D is unclear. V lost 0 bases, J lost 1 base, and 9 bases lay in between. Germline assignment: CDR1 MNHNY and CDR2 SVGAGI (reference sequence). CDR3 length equals 16 residues. CDR3 DNA sequence: TGTGCCAGCAGTTACTCAGGGTTGGAGAACACCGGGGAGCTGTTTTTT. It yields the protein CASSYSGLENTGELFF.

The V and J genes are TRBV15 and TRBJ1-5, with D hard to call. CDR1 is LNHNV and CDR2 is YYDKDF in the germline V gene (reference sequence). V lost 3 bases and J 3 bases, leaving 3 bases between the germline ends. The CDR3 consists of 12 residues. Here the CDR3 DNA reads TGTGCCACCAGCAGCGACAATCAGCCCCAGCATTTT. Encoded protein: CATSSDNQPQHF.

The rearrangement joins TRBV10-3 to TRBJ2-6; D unclear. Per the germline V gene, CDR1 is ENHRY and CDR2 is SYGVKD. Trimming left V 8 bases short and J 0 bases short, with 8 bases between. The CDR3 is 14 residues long. CDR3 DNA: TGTGCCATCGGGCAGAGCTCTGGGGCCAACGTCCTGACTTTC. Encoded protein: CAIGQSSGANVLTF.

The V call is TRBV7-9, the J call TRBJ2-3, with D unresolved. CDR3 length equals 13 residues. Germline V gene data show CDR1 as SEHNR and CDR2 as FQNEAQ (reference sequence). Trimming removed 4 bases at V and 2 bases at J, with 7 bases between. CDR3 sequence (DNA): TGTGCCAGCAGCTCTGGACCCACAGATACGCAGTATTTT. This codes for CASSSGPTDTQYF.

The chain combines TRBV5-1 with TRBJ2-5; D possibly matches TRBD1 or TRBD2 (5 bases each). Germline CDR1 reads SGHRS; CDR2 reads YFSETQ. The CDR3 runs 14 residues. Trimming stripped 0 bases from V and 5 bases from J, with 11 bases between. CDR3 coding DNA: TGCGCCAGCAGCTTGGGGTCTGGGACGGAGACCCAGTACTTC. It specifies CASSLGSGTETQYF.

In this sample, this clone turned up a few times. The V and J genes are TRBV30 and TRBJ1-1; 9 bases are a match to TRBD1. Germline trimming cut 3 bases from V and 5 bases from J; bases unmatched to any gene: 4. The CDR3 length is 13 residues. Germline V gene data show CDR1 as GTSNPN and CDR2 as SVGIG (reference sequence). The CDR3 bases are TGTGCCTGGAGCAGACAGGGGGTAACTGAAGCTTTCTTT. Translating gives CAWSRQGVTEAFF. Based on the CDR3 plus reference TRBV30 and TRBJ1-1, the full variable domain is SQTIHQWPATLVQPVGSPLSLECTVEGTSNPNLYWYRQAAGRGLQLLFYSVGIGQISSEVPQNLSASRPQDRQFILSSKKLLLSDSGFYLCAWSRQGVTEAFFGQGTRLTVV.

The chain links TRBV7-9 to TRBJ2-7; D is unclear. The V gene lost 2 bases and the J gene lost 3 bases, with 11 bases spanning the gap. This CDR3 has 14 residues. Germline V CDR1 and CDR2: SEHNR, FQNEAQ (reference sequence). This CDR3 reads CASSLNGRRYEQYF. CDR3 nucleotide sequence: TGTGCCAGCAGCTTAAACGGAAGACGCTACGAGCAGTACTTC.

The V and J genes are TRBV7-8 and TRBJ1-2, with 11 bases that match TRBD1. This CDR3 is 19 amino acids long. Unmatched junction bases numbered 11, after V lost 0 bases and J lost 2 bases. The germline V gene has CDR1 SGHVS and CDR2 FQNEAQ. CDR3 residues: CASSLASYGTGGANYGYTF. CDR3 coding DNA: TGTGCCAGCAGCTTAGCCTCCTACGGGACAGGGGGGGCCAACTATGGCTACACCTTC. Variable domain in full (rest from reference TRBV7-8 and TRBJ1-2): GAGVSQSPRYKVAKRGQDVALRCDPISGHVSLFWYQQALGQGPEFLTYFQNEAQLDKSGLPSDRFFAERPEGSVSTLKIQRTQQEDSAVYLCASSLASYGTGGANYGYTFGSGTRLTVV.

The chain carries TRBV6-6 and TRBJ1-3; D uncertain. Trimming removed 1 base at V and 0 bases at J, with 7 bases between. From germline, CDR1 is MNHNY and CDR2 SVGAGI (reference sequence). This CDR3 comprises 15 residues. The CDR3 here is CASSYFSISGNTIYF. The CDR3 coding sequence is TGTGCCAGCAGTTACTTTTCTATCTCTGGAAACACCATATATTTT.

This sequence joins TRBV28 and TRBJ1-2, with a tentative D call TRBD1 (6 bases). Germline V gives CDR1 MDHEN, CDR2 SYDVKM. The CDR3 is 12 amino acids. The V end lost 8 bases, the J end lost 4 bases, and 11 bases lay between the germline ends. CDR3 protein: CASHLDSYGYTF. The DNA of the CDR3 is TGTGCCAGCCATCTGGACAGCTATGGCTACACCTTC.

This clone was counted only a few times. The chain employs TRBV4-2 and TRBJ1-2; 9 bases agree with TRBD1. Germline CDR1 is LGHNA and CDR2 is YNFKEQ. The CDR3 runs to 15 residues. The trim removed 0 bases at V and 4 bases at J, leaving 3 bases unmatched. In DNA, the CDR3 is TGTGCCAGCAGCCAAGATTGGACAGGGGCCTATGGCTACACCTTC. Translated, it gives CASSQDWTGAYGYTF.

The J gene is TRBJ1-4, the V gene TRBV7-9, with 8 bases aligning to TRBD1. The germline CDR1 and CDR2 sequences are SEHNR and FQNEAQ (reference sequence). The CDR3 is 16 residues long. V lost 3 bases, J lost 3 bases, and 6 bases stayed unmatched. Here the CDR3 DNA reads TGTGCCAGCAGCTTGCCGGGACAGGCTCCTAATGAAAAACTGTTTTTT. Its protein is CASSLPGQAPNEKLFF.

The J gene is TRBJ2-2, the V gene TRBV28; D gene ambiguous. With 3 bases removed from V and 5 bases from J, the gap between germline ends came to 7 bases. Germline V gene lookup returns CDR1 MDHEN and CDR2 SYDVKM. The CDR3 extends over 13 amino acids. CDR3 bases: TGTGCCAGCAGTTTCGTGGGAACCGGGGAGCTGTTTTTT. It translates to CASSFVGTGELFF.

The chain uses TRBV28 and TRBJ2-3; TRBD1 might be the D (5 bases). V lost 5 bases to trimming and J lost 0 bases, with 12 bases between them. CDR3 length: 15 amino acids. Germline V gene data show CDR1 as MDHEN and CDR2 as SYDVKM. CDR3 protein: CASSPSTVSTDTQYF. CDR3 nucleotides: TGTGCCAGCAGTCCGTCGACAGTAAGCACAGATACGCAGTATTTT.

The chain combines TRBV6-6 with TRBJ1-5; 8 bases fit TRBD1. CDR3 size: 15 residues. Trimming cost V 0 bases and J 4 bases; bases outside gene matches: 2. Germline loops: CDR1 MNHNY, CDR2 SVGAGI (reference sequence). CDR3 in amino acids: CASSYSRDRNQPQHF. Written as DNA, the CDR3 is TGTGCCAGCAGTTACTCGAGGGACAGGAATCAGCCCCAGCATTTT.

This clone was recorded once. The chain is built from TRBV30 and TRBJ1-1, with 7 bases lining up with TRBD1. Per the germline V gene, CDR1 is GTSNPN and CDR2 is SVGIG (reference sequence). The length of the CDR3 is 15 residues. With V trimmed by 5 bases and J by 1 base, 10 bases remained unmatched. CDR3 amino acids: CAWCIPGQWNTEAFF. CDR3 bases: TGTGCCTGGTGTATCCCGGGACAGTGGAACACTGAAGCTTTCTTT. Variable domain in full (rest from reference TRBV30 and TRBJ1-1): SQTIHQWPATLVQPVGSPLSLECTVEGTSNPNLYWYRQAAGRGLQLLFYSVGIGQISSEVPQNLSASRPQDRQFILSSKKLLLSDSGFYLCAWCIPGQWNTEAFFGQGTRLTVV.

Remarks on this clone: The same CDR3 arises from other DNA sequences in this sample as well. This chain joins TRBV5-1 and TRBJ1-1; possibly TRBD1 for D (5 bases). Trimming removed 1 base from V and 1 base from J, with 8 bases in between. This CDR3 is 14 amino acids long. Germline lookup yields CDR1 SGHRS and CDR2 YFSETQ. This CDR3 is CASSLTGGNTEAFF. CDR3 sequence (DNA): TGCGCCAGCAGCTTGACAGGCGGGAACACTGAAGCTTTCTTT.

This chain links TRBV18 with TRBJ2-5; D possibly corresponds to TRBD2 (5 bases). V was shortened by 5 bases and J by 7 bases, with 14 bases between the two germline ends. This CDR3 is 13 amino acids long. The V gene's germline CDR1 is KGHSH and CDR2 LQKENI. The CDR3 bases are TGTGCCAGCTCATTTCCGAACCGGGGGACCCAGTACTTC. It yields the protein CASSFPNRGTQYF. Variable domain in full (rest from reference TRBV18 and TRBJ2-5): NAGVMQNPRHLVRRRGQEARLRCSPMKGHSHVYWYRQLPEEGLKFMVYLQKENIIDESGMPKERFSAEFPKEGPSILRIQQVVRGDSAAYFCASSFPNRGTQYFGPGTRLLVL.